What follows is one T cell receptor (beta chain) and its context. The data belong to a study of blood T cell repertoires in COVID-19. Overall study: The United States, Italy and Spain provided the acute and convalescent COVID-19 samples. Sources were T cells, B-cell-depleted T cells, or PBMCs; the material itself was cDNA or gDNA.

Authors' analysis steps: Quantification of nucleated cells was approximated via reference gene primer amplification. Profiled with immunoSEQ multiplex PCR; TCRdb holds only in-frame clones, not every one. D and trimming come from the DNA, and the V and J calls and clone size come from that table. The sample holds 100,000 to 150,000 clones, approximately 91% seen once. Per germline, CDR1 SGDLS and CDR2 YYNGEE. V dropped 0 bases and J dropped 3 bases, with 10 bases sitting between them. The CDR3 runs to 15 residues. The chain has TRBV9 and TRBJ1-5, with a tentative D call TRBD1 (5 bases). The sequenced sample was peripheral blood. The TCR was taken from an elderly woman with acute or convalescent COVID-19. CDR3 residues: CASSVGRRANQPQHF. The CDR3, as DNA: TGTGCCAGCAGCGTAGGCCGCAGGGCCAATCAGCCCCAGCATTTT.